The clone carrying this T cell receptor beta chain was picked up a small number of times. Its antigen is not identified. One end of the junction is discordant with germline, which a read error may explain. The source of the sample is a study of Graves' ophthalmopathy and Graves' hyperthyroidism. The overall study: Prior to any treatment, peripheral blood was collected at the time of initial diagnosis.

Study-level points and caveats: Thyroid clonotypes that were expanded above 0.001 frequency mostly also appeared in blood.

Amplified TCR beta CDR3 regions were obtained using RNA transcripts as template. HTBI primers were employed in first-round RT-PCR, then a second-round multiplex PCR followed. TCRdb processed the multiplex PCR reads anew with MiXCR; each CDR3 protein has one entry. The sample has 300,000 to 450,000 distinct CDR3 sequences, about 18% seen once. The PBMC fraction was derived from over 9 ml of fresh peripheral blood. Sequencing input: peripheral blood. This receptor was taken from an adult woman with stable Graves' hyperthyroidism.

CDR3 loop: CSVESSSVRNIKYF. CDR3 nucleotides: TGCAGCGTCGAAAGTTCTAGCGTGCGAAACATTAAGTACTTC. The chain joins TRBV29-1 to TRBJ2-4; maybe TRBD2 (6 bases). The CDR3 sequence is 14 residues long. CDR1 SQVTM and CDR2 ANQGSEA come from the germline V gene.